This T cell receptor (beta chain) is drawn from a study of blood T cell repertoires in COVID-19. Background on the study: Sites across the United States, Italy and Spain contributed samples from acute and convalescent COVID-19. The cDNA or gDNA used as material had been derived from T cells, B-cell-depleted T cells, or PBMCs.

The CDR3 spans 12 residues. V lost 5 bases and J lost 5, with 10 bases in between. Germline V CDR1 and CDR2: GTSNPN, SVGIG (reference sequence). In the original workflow: Amplifying reference gene primers gave estimates of nucleated cell counts. Some clones are missing from TCRdb's copy, which holds only in-frame ones; the method was immunoSEQ multiplex PCR. V and J calls and clone size follow that table, whereas D and trimming were derived from the DNA. The table records about 230,000 clones, approximately 87% of them present only once. The chain uses TRBV30 and TRBJ1-5; weak D call: TRBD1 (6 bases). The TCR sequence derives from a woman in her sixties or seventies with active or convalescent COVID-19. The sample consisted of peripheral blood. Here the CDR3 DNA reads TGTGCCTGGGGAGGACAGCATCAGCCCCAGCATTTT. This encodes CAWGGQHQPQHF.